This T cell receptor (beta chain) was profiled in a study of CD8 T cells in ankylosing spondylitis. The study, taken as a whole, reports: Relatively rare in peripheral blood, disease-linked clones were also CD8+.

TCRdb itself ran the 5' RACE reads through MiXCR, one entry per CDR3 protein. The sample consists of some 290,000 distinct CDR3 sequences, 20% of them appearing once. A remark on this clonotype: Its target is unknown.

V lost 4 bases, J lost 3 bases, and 3 bases stayed unmatched. Germline CDR1 is LGHDT and CDR2 is YNNKEL (reference sequence). CDR3 size: 15 residues. The chain employs TRBV3-1 and TRBJ2-2; 9 nucleotides match TRBD1. The sequenced material came from blood, either unsorted or a sorted T cell fraction (not recorded which). This clonotype originated in a male donor with ankylosing spondylitis or in good health (not recorded which). The CDR3 loop is CASSPWDRDTGELFF. The CDR3 bases are TGTGCCAGCAGCCCCTGGGACAGGGACACCGGGGAGCTGTTTTTT.